This TCR beta chain originates from a study of vaccination effects on CD4 cells after COVID-19 (dated by TCRdb to 2021 to 2024). Regarding the study in general: Across the study, the median time from the second dose to post-vaccine sampling was 72 days (range 14 to 241). SARS-CoV-2 spike-specific CD4+ TCR repertoires from before and after mRNA vaccination were compared in COVID-19 convalescent patients and in infection-naive vaccine recipients. The full study included fewer than eleven COVID-19 convalescent patients and a few SARS-CoV-2-naive healthy vaccine recipients. Cultures from other donors in the study were sequenced with the Oncomine TCR Beta short-read assay on an Illumina iSeq 100. Overall study outcomes, separate from this receptor: Only a small number of convalescent patients were included, and no early post-infection timepoints were available, which limited the study. Both infection-induced and vaccine-induced clones contracted markedly at late post-vaccination timepoints, which is consistent with waning T cell responses. Among healthy vaccine recipients, nearly all vaccine-induced clones were SARS-CoV-2 mono-reactive, and just 1 of 255 was cross-reactive with common cold coronaviruses.

In the ViraFEST assay, PBMC were stimulated with viral peptide pools, and antigen-specific CD4+ T cell clonotypes were then identified by expansion using TCR sequencing. After less than 13 days of culture, CD4+ T cells were isolated with the EasySep CD4+ T cell isolation kit. Participants received two doses of either the BNT162b2 or the mRNA-1273 mRNA SARS-CoV-2 vaccine. None of the healthy vaccine recipients had a prior SARS-CoV-2 infection, which was confirmed by nucleocapsid antibody tests that came back negative both before and after vaccination. Approximately 2.1 million PBMC per well were cultured in IMDM with about 4.6% human AB serum, roughly 10 IU/ml IL-2 and gentamicin, plus 10 ug/ml peptides. On days 3 and 7, half of the culture medium was replaced with fresh IL-2-containing medium. Each peptide stimulation condition was cultured in triplicate wells unless otherwise noted. Using Ficoll-Paque Plus gradient centrifugation, PBMC were separated from whole blood and then either used fresh or cryopreserved at -140C. The overlapping peptide pools covered the spike proteins of SARS-CoV-2 and of the common cold coronaviruses HCoV-NL63, HCoV-OC43 and HCoV-229E. Genomic DNA was extracted from cultured CD4+ T cells with the QIAamp micro DNA kit.

On this clone: Its recognized antigen is unknown. No base quality values were provided; no much bigger clone lies one nucleotide off.

V lost 4 bases and J lost 0 bases; the stretch between them is 7 bases long. The CDR3 holds 14 amino acids from the cysteine to the phenylalanine. Only the CDR3 DNA is retained, 42 bases long and in frame from the first base. CDR1 and CDR2 are drawn from the germline V gene: KGHDR, SFDVKD. Preparation of the library involved the immunoSEQ multiplex PCR assay. TCR beta CDR3 sequencing was performed on DNA from the cultured, isolated CD4+ T cells. The paper's data handling went like this. Non-productive TCR sequences were removed, reads were trimmed to the CDR3 region, and CDR3s of at least 7 amino acids were retained. Antigen-specific clonotypes were identified with the MANAFEST web app by comparing expansion in peptide wells against reference cultures. Positive clones required FDR<0.05 expansion versus reference and all other wells, odds ratio above 5, and frequency above 0.1% in two replicate wells. Cross-reactive clonotypes were defined as significantly expanded in SARS-CoV-2 spike wells and in at least one common cold coronavirus spike condition. CDR3 similarity was assessed by Levenshtein distance using the stringdist R package, and unrooted trees were constructed with ape in R 3.6.1. This immuneACCESS table, as held by TCRdb, lists in-frame sequences with V and J called but not all clones. Of the missing ones, under half trace to an unresolved V gene in checked studies; the others have no known cause. V, J and clone size were drawn from that table, and D and trimming were deduced from the DNA. This sample comprises approximately 25,000 clones, roughly three quarters of them detected only once. The ten largest clones capture approximately 8.3% of the sample.

The rearrangement joined TRBV24-1 to TRBJ2-3, with the D gene not confidently named. The source material was CD4+ T cells from PBMCs cultured with SARS-CoV-2 spike peptides, sampled after COVID-19 vaccination. The label giving this sample's cell subset or site can be read as: SARS-CoV-2 spike overlapping peptide pool stimulation. The receptor's source is a human donor who received a COVID-19 vaccine. Here the CDR3 is given as CATSDAKSTDTQYF. The nucleotides are TGTGCCACCAGTGACGCCAAGAGCACAGATACGCAGTATTTT.